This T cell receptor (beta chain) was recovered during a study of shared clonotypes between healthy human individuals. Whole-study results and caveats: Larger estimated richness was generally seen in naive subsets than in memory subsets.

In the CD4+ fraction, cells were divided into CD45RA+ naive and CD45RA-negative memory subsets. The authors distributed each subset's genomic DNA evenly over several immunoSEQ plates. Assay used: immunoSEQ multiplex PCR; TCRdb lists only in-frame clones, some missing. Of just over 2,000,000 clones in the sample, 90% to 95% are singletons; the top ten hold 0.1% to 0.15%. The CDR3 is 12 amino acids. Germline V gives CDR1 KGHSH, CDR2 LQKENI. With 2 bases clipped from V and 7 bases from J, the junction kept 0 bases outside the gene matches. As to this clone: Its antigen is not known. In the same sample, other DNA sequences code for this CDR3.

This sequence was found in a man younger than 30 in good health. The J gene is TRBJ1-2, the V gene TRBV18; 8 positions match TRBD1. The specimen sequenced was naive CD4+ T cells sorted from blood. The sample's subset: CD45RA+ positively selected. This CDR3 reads CASSPGQGGYTF. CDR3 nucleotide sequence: TGTGCCAGCTCACCAGGACAGGGTGGCTACACCTTC.